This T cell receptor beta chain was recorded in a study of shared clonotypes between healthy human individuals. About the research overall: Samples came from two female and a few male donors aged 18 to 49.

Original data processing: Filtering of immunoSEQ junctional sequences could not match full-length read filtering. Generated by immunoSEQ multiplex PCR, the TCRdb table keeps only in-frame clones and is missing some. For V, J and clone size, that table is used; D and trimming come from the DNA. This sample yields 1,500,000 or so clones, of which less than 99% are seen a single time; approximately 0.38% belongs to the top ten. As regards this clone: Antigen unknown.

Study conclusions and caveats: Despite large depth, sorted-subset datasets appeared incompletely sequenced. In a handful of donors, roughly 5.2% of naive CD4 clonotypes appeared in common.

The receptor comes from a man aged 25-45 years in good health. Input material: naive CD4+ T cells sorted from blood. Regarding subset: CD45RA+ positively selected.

The CDR3 spells CASSFGGSYNEQFF. The CDR3 DNA reads TGTGCCAGCAGCTTCGGGGGTTCCTACAATGAGCAGTTCTTC. This chain links TRBV11-3 with TRBJ2-1, with D possibly being TRBD2 (6 bases). This CDR3 spans 14 amino acids. Between the trimmed V and J ends, which lost 3 bases and 1 base, there was a span of 7 bases. Germline V gene sequence: CDR1 SGHNT, CDR2 YENEEA.